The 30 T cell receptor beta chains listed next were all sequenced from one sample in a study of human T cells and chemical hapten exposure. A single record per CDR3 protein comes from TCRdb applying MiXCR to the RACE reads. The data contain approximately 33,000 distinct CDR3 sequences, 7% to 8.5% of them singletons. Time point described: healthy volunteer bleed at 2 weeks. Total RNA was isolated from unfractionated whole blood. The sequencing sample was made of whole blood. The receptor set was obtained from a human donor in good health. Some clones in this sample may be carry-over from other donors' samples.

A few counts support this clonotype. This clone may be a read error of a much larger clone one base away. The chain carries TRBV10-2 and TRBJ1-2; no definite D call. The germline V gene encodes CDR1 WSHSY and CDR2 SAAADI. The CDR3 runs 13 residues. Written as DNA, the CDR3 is TGCGCCAGCAGTGACGTCAGTAACTATGGCGACACCTTC. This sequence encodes CASSDVSNYGDTF.

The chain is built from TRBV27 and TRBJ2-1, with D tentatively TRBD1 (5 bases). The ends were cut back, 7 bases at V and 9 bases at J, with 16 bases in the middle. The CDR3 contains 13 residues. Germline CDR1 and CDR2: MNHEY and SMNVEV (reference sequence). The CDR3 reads CASILVGAIEQFF. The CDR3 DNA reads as TGTGCCAGCATTCTGGTAGGGGCTATTGAGCAGTTCTTC.

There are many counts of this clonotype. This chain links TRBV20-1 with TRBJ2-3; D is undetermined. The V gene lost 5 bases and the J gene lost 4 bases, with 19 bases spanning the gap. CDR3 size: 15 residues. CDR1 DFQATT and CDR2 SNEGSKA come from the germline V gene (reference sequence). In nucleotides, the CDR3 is TGCAGTGCTCCCCCAGCGTCAACCCTCTCAGATACGCAGTATTTT. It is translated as CSAPPASTLSDTQYF.

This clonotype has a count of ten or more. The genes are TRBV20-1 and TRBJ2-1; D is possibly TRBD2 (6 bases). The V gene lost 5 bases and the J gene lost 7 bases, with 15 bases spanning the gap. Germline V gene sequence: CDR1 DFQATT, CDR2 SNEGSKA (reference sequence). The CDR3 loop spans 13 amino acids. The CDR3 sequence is CSARPGLGNEQFF. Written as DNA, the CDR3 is TGCAGTGCTCGTCCGGGACTCGGGAATGAGCAGTTCTTC.

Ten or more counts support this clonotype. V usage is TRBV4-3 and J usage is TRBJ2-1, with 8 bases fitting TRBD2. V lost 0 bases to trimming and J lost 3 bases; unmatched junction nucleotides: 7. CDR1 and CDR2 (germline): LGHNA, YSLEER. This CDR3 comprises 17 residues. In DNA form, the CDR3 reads TGCGCCAGCAGCCAAGATCTTGCGGCGGGGGGCTACAATGAGCAGTTCTTC. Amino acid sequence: CASSQDLAAGGYNEQFF.

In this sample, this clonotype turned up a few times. The CDR3 spells CASSSGQPNTGELFF. The DNA of the CDR3 is TGCGCCAGCAGCTCGGGACAGCCGAACACCGGGGAGCTGTTTTTT. The chain employs TRBV5-1 and TRBJ2-2; 7 positions agree with TRBD1. V gave up 3 bases and J gave up 0 bases; unmatched junction bases: 2. The CDR3 sequence is 15 residues long. Germline values: CDR1 SGHRS, CDR2 YFSETQ.

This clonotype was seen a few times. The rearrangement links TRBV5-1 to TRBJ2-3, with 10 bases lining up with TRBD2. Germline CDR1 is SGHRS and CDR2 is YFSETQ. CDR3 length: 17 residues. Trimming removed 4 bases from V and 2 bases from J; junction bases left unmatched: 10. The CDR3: CASSNNRTSGHTDTQYF. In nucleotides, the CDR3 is TGCGCCAGCAGCAACAACCGGACTAGCGGCCACACAGATACGCAGTATTTT.

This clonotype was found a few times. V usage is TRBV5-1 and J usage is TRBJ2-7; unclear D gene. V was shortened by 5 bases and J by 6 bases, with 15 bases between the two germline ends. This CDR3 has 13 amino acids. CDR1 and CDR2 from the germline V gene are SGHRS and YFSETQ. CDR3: CASRFGPDGEQYF. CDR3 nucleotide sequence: TGCGCCAGCAGGTTCGGGCCCGACGGCGAGCAGTACTTC.

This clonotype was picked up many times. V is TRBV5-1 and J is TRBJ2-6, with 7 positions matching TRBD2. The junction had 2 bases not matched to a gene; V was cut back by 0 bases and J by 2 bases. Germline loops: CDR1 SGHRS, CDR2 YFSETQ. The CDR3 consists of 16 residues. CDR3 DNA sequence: TGCGCCAGCAGCTTGGTCGGGGGGACTGGGGCCAACGTCCTGACTTTC. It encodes CASSLVGGTGANVLTF.

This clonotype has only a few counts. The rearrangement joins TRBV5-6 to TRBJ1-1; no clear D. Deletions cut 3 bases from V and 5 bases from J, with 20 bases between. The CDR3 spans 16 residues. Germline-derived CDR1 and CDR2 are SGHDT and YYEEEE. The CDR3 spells CASSSHHRVTRTEAFF. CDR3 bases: TGTGCCAGCAGCTCCCACCACCGGGTCACGAGGACTGAAGCTTTCTTT.

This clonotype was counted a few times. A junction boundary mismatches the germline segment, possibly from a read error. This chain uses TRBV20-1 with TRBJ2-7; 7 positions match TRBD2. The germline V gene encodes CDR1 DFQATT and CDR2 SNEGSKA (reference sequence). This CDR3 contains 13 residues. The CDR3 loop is CSARESRAGMGHF. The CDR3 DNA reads TGCAGTGCTAGAGAATCACGAGCGGGGATGGGGCACTTC.

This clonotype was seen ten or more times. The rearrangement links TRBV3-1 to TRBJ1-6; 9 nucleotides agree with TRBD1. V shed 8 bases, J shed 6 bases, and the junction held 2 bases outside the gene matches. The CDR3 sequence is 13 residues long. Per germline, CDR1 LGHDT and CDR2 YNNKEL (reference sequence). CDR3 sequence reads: CASQGQGNSPLHF. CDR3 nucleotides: TGTGCCAGCCAGGGACAGGGTAATTCACCCCTCCACTTT.

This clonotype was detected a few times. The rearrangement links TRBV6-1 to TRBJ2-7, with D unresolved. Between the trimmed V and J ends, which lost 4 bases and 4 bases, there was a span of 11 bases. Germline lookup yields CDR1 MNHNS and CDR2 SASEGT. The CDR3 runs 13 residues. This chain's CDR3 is CASSAGGGYEQYF. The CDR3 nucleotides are TGTGCCAGCAGTGCCGGTGGCGGTTACGAGCAGTACTTC.

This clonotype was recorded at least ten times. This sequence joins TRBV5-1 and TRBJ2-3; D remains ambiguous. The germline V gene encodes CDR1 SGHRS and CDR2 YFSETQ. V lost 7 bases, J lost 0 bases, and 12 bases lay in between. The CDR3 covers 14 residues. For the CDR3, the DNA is TGCGCCAGCTTCCCTGACCCCAGCACAGATACGCAGTATTTT. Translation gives CASFPDPSTDTQYF.

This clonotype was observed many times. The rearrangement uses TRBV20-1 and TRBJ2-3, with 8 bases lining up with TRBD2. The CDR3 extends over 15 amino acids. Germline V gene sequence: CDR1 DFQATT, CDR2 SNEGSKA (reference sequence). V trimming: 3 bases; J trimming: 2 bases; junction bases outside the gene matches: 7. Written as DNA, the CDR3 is TGCAGTGCTAGGAGAGCGGGAGCCGTCACAGATACGCAGTATTTT. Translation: CSARRAGAVTDTQYF.

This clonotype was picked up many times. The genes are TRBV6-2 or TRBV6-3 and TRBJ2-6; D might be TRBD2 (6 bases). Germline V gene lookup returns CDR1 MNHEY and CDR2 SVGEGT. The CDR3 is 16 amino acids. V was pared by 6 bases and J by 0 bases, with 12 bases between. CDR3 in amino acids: CASSPRDFSGANVLTF. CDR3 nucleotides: TGTGCCAGCAGCCCCCGGGACTTCTCTGGGGCCAACGTCCTGACTTTC.

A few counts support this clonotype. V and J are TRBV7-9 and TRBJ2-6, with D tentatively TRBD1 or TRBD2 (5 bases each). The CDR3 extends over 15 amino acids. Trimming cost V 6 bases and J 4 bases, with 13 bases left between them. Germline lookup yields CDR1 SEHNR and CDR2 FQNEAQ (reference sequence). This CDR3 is CASSSIGDGANVLTF. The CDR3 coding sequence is TGTGCCAGCAGTTCGATTGGGGACGGGGCCAACGTCCTGACTTTC.

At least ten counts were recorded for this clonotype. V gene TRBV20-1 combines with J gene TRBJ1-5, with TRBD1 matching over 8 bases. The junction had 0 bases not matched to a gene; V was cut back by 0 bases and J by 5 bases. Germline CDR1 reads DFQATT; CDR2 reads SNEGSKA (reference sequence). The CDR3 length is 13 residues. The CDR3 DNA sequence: TGCAGTGCTAGAGACAGGGGGCATCAGCCCCAGCATTTT. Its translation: CSARDRGHQPQHF.

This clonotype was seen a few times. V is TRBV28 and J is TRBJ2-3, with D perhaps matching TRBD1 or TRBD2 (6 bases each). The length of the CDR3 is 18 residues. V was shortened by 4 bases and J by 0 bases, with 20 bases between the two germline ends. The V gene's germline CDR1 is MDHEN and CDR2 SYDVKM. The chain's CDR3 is CASSSPRGLQSSTDTQYF. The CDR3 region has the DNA TGTGCCAGCAGTTCCCCCCGGGGGCTCCAATCCAGCACAGATACGCAGTATTTT.

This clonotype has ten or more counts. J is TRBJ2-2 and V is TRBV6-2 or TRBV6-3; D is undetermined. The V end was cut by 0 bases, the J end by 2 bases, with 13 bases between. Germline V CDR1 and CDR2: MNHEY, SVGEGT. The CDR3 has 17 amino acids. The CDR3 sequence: CASSYSKTNLNTGELFF. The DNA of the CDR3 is TGTGCCAGCAGTTACTCGAAGACAAACCTTAACACCGGGGAGCTGTTTTTT.

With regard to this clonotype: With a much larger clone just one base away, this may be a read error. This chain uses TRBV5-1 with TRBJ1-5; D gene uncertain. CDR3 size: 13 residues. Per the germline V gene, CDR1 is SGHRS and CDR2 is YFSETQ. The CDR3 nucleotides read TGCGCCGGCAGCTTGGGAGAAGGACAGCCCCAGCATTTT. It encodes CAGSLGEGQPQHF.

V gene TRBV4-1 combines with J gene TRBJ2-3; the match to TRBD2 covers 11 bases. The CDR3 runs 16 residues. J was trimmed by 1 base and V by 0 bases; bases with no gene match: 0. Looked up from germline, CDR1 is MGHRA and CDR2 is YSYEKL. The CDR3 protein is CASSQEGLAGTDTQYF. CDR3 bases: TGCGCCAGCAGCCAAGAGGGACTAGCGGGCACAGATACGCAGTATTTT.

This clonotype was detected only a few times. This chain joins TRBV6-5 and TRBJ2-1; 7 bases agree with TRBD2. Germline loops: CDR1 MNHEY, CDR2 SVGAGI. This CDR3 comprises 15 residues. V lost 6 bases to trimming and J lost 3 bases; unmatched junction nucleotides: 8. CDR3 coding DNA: TGTGCCAGCAGGCCGCCAGGCGGGGGCTACAATGAGCAGTTCTTC. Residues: CASRPPGGGYNEQFF.

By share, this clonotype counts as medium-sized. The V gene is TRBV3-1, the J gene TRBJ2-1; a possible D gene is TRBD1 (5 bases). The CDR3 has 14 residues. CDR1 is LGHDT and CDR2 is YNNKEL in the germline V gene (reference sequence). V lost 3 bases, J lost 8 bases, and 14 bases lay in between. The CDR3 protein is CASSHQGRSDEQFF. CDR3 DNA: TGTGCCAGCAGCCACCAGGGTCGTTCGGATGAGCAGTTCTTC.

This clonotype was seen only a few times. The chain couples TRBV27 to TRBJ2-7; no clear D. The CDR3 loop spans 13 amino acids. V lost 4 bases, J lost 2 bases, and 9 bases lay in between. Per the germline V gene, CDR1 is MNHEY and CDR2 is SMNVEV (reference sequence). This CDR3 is CASSYGRPYEQYF. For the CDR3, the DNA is TGTGCCAGCAGTTATGGACGTCCCTACGAGCAGTACTTC.

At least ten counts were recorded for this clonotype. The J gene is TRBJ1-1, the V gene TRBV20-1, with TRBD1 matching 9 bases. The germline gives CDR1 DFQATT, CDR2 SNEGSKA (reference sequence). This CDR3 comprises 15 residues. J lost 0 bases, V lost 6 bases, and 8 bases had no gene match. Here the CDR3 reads CSASQGAGMNTEAFF. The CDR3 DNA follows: TGCAGTGCGTCACAGGGGGCTGGCATGAACACTGAAGCTTTCTTT.

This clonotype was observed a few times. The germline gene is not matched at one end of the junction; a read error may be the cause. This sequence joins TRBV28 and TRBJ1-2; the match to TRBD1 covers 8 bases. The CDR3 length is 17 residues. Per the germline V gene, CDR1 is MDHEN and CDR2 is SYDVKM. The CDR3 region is CASSSRTGIRPNYGYNF. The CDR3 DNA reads TGTGCCAGCAGTTCCCGGACAGGGATACGACCTAACTATGGCTACAACTTC.

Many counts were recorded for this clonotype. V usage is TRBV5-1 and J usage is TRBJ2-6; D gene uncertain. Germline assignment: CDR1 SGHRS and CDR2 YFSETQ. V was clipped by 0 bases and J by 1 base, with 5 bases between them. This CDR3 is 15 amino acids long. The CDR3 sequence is CASSLGGSGANVLTF. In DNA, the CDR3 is TGCGCCAGCAGCTTGGGCGGATCTGGGGCCAACGTCCTGACTTTC. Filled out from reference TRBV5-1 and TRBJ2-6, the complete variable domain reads KAGVTQTPRYLIKTRGQQVTLSCSPISGHRSVSWYQQTPGQGLQFLFEYFSETQRNKGNFPGRFSGRQFSNSRSEMNVSTLELGDSALYLCASSLGGSGANVLTFGAGSRLTVL.

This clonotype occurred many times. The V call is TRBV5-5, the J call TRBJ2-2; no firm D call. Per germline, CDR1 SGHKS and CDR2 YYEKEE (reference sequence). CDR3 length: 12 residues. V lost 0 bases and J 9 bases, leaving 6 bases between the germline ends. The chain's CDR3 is CASSLAVRELFF. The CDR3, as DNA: TGTGCCAGCAGCTTGGCCGTCAGGGAGCTGTTTTTT.

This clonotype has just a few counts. The CDR3 here is CASSFKRGGRDTGELFF. The CDR3 coding sequence is TGTGCCAGCAGCTTCAAGCGGGGGGGCCGGGACACCGGGGAGCTGTTTTTT. This chain connects TRBV7-2 to TRBJ2-2; the match to TRBD2 covers 10 bases. CDR3 size: 17 residues. Trimming took 3 bases from V and 3 from J; bases not matched to a gene: 7. Germline lookup yields CDR1 SGHTA and CDR2 FQGNSA. Full variable domain (outside the CDR3, taken from reference TRBV7-2 and TRBJ2-2): GAGVSQSPSNKVTEKGKDVELRCDPISGHTALYWYRQSLGQGLEFLIYFQGNSAPDKSGLPSDRFSAERTGGSVSTLTIQRTQQEDSAVYLCASSFKRGGRDTGELFFGEGSRLTVL.